These 2 T cell receptor beta chains were sequenced from one sample in a study of blood T cells in healthy people across ages. Through a sample-barcoded 5' primer and a J-beta primer mix, a second PCR was run for roughly 6 to 11 cycles. Using its own MiXCR run on the 5' RACE reads, TCRdb lists one record per CDR3 protein. The sample lists about 1,600,000 distinct CDR3 sequences, about 40% occurring once. The sequenced sample was blood. These receptor sequences come from a woman between 18 and 30 years old in good health.

The CDR3 DNA is TGTGCCAGCAGTGGGTACTCCCAAGAGACCCAGTACTTC. This gives the protein CASSGYSQETQYF. The gene calls are TRBV6-1 and TRBJ2-5; D is unclear. The CDR3 is 13 amino acids. V was cut by 4 bases and J by 1 base, with 7 bases left in between. Germline CDR1 is MNHNS and CDR2 is SASEGT.

The V gene is TRBV2, the J gene TRBJ1-1; D unclear. The germline CDR1 and CDR2 sequences are SNHLY and FYNNEI. The CDR3 is 10 amino acids. Trimming took off 5 bases at V and 10 bases at J, with 8 bases between the two ends. In DNA, the CDR3 is TGTGCCAGCAGTCGGGCGGGAGCTTTCTTT. It yields the protein CASSRAGAFF.